This TCR beta chain was recovered during a study of cytomegalovirus exposure and HLA in healthy donors. The count of this clone is one. CDR1 SGHNT and CDR2 YYREEE come from the germline V gene (reference sequence). The CDR3 has 18 residues. With 0 bases clipped from V and 2 bases from J, the junction kept 11 bases outside the gene matches. The PCR employed 60 Vbeta primers together with 13 Jbeta primers. Only in-frame clones appear in the TCRdb table, and some are missing; sequencing was by immunoSEQ multiplex PCR. The repertoire holds roughly 180,000 clones, around four fifths seen once, with roughly 1.3% in the top ten.

The chain is built from TRBV5-4 and TRBJ1-2; TRBD1 aligns across 9 bases. This receptor was identified in a man in his thirties or forties in good health and CMV-seronegative. The material sequenced was PBMCs. CDR3: CASSLGFGRDRENYGYTF. In DNA, the CDR3 is TGTGCCAGCAGCTTGGGGTTCGGTAGGGACAGGGAGAACTATGGCTACACCTTC. Full variable domain (outside the CDR3, taken from reference TRBV5-4 and TRBJ1-2): ETGVTQSPTHLIKTRGQQVTLRCSSQSGHNTVSWYQQALGQGPQFIFQYYREEENGRGNFPPRFSGLQFPNYSSELNVNALELDDSALYLCASSLGFGRDRENYGYTFGSGTRLTVV.